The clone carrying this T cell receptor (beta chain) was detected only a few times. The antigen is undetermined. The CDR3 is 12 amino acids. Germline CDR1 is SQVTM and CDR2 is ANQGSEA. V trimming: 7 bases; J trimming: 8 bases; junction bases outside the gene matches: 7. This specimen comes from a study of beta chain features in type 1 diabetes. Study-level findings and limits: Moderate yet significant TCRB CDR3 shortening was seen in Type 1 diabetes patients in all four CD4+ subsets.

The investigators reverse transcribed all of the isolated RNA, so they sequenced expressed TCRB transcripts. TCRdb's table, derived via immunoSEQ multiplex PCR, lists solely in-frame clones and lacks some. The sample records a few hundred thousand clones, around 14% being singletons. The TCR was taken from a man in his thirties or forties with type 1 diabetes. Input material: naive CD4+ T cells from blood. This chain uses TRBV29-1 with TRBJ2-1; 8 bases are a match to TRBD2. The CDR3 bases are TGCAGCGCCCCGGGGGGGGGCGATGAGCAGTTCTTC. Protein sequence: CSAPGGGDEQFF.